Listed below are T cell receptor beta chains from one sample, sequenced in a study of CD8+CD57+ T cells in acquired aplastic anemia. TCRdb itself ran the reads through MiXCR, one entry per CDR3 protein. The sample lists some 20,000 distinct CDR3 sequences, approximately 39% occurring once. The sample was CD8+CD57+ T cells sorted from PBMCs. Receptor source: a human donor with aplastic anemia. Both conserved end residues are part of each CDR3. D genes are given only for firm matches. Part of the rows lack a size; the others show once, few, many or a class for expanded clones.

v_gene,abundance,j_gene,d_gene,CDR3nt,CDR3aa
TRBV7-6,few,TRBJ1-5,.,TGTGCCAGCAGCTTAGAAGCGGGAGATAACAATGAGCCCCAGCATTTT,CASSLEAGDNNEPQHF
TRBV7-9,few,TRBJ1-5,TRBD1,TGTGCCAGCAGCTTAGGCGGACAGGGGCCCTACAATCAGCCCCAGCATTTT,CASSLGGQGPYNQPQHF
TRBV10-3,.,TRBJ2-7,.,TGTGCCAACAAAGCGGGTTGGTACGAGCAGTACTTC,CANKAGWYEQYF
TRBV7-9,.,TRBJ2-2,TRBD2,TGTGCCAGCAGCGTAGACGGGAGGAAGGTCGGGGAGCTGTTTTTT,CASSVDGRKVGELFF
TRBV9,.,TRBJ2-1,TRBD2,TGTGCCAGCAGCGCACTCGGGGGGGCGGGCTACAATGAGCAGTTCTTC,CASSALGGAGYNEQFF
TRBV27,many,TRBJ2-1,.,TGTGCCAGCAGTGCAATAGGGGGGGGTACCTCCAATGAGCAGTTCTTC,CASSAIGGGTSNEQFF
TRBV6-1,.,TRBJ2-1,TRBD2,TGTGCCAGCAAGTTAACTAGCGGGGGAGGCGATGAGCAGTTCTTC,CASKLTSGGGDEQFF
TRBV12-3/TRBV12-4,.,TRBJ2-1,TRBD2,TGTGCCAGCAGTTCTAGCGGGGGCCAATACAATGAGCAGTTCTTC,CASSSSGGQYNEQFF
TRBV20-1,.,TRBJ2-3,TRBD1,TGCAGTGCTCGACAGGGGGCTACAGATACGCAGTATTTT,CSARQGATDTQYF
TRBV15,.,TRBJ2-1,TRBD1,TGTGCCGCCAGCAGTTCCATGGCGGGACAGGGGTTGAATGAGCAGTTCTTC,CAASSSMAGQGLNEQFF
TRBV2,few,TRBJ1-5,.,TGTGCCAGCAGTGAGAGGGGGTATCAGCCCCAGCATTTT,CASSERGYQPQHF
TRBV4-2,.,TRBJ2-2,.,TGTGCCAGCAGCCAAGATGTAACAGCAAACACCGGGGAGCTGTTTTTT,CASSQDVTANTGELFF
TRBV5-6,.,TRBJ1-2,TRBD1,TGTGCCAGCAGCAGCGGACAGGGAGTTTACTATGGCTACACCTTC,CASSSGQGVYYGYTF
TRBV4-1,few,TRBJ2-3,TRBD1,TGCGCCAGCAGCCAGGACAGGGGGCAGGGTACAGATACGCAGTATTTT,CASSQDRGQGTDTQYF
TRBV20-1,few,TRBJ1-2,.,TGCAGTGCACAGGTCCCACGAATTAACTATGGCTACACCTTC,CSAQVPRINYGYTF
TRBV12-3/TRBV12-4,.,TRBJ1-3,.,TGTGCCAGCAGCCGTTCCGGGAGGGGAAACACCATATATTTT,CASSRSGRGNTIYF
TRBV9,many,TRBJ2-7,TRBD2,TGTGCCAGCAGCTTGGGGGGACTAGCGGGAACGTACGAGCAGTACTTC,CASSLGGLAGTYEQYF
TRBV5-1,.,TRBJ2-7,TRBD1,TGCGCCAGCAGCATTACAGGGGCCTCCACCGAGCGGTACTTC,CASSITGASTERYF
TRBV30,.,TRBJ1-1,.,TGTGACTGGAGTTCAGACGTGTGCTCTTCCGATCTGGGAACTGAAGCTTTCTTT,CDWSSDVCSSDLGTEAFF
TRBV20-1,.,TRBJ2-7,TRBD2,TGCAGTGCTACCGAGGGGACTAGCGGGGGGGCGAGGGAGCAGTACTTC,CSATEGTSGGAREQYF
TRBV5-4,.,TRBJ2-1,TRBD2,TGTGCCAGCTCTTGGCGGGGGGACAATGAGCAGTTCTTC,CASSWRGDNEQFF
TRBV20-1,.,TRBJ1-5,.,TGCAGTGCCCCGGCCAGGGGTGGGCTAGGCAATCAGCCCCAGCATTTT,CSAPARGGLGNQPQHF
TRBV5-1,few,TRBJ1-6,.,TGCGCCAGCAGCAGCGGGGGCCTTTATAATTCACCCCTCCACTTT,CASSSGGLYNSPLHF
TRBV7-8,once,TRBJ2-3,.,TGTGCCAGCAGCTTAGATGACTCCTCCTATACGCAGTATTTT,CASSLDDSSYTQYF
TRBV29-1,.,TRBJ2-7,.,TGCAGCGTGGGGCCCGGCCTAGGAATAGACGAGCAGTACTTC,CSVGPGLGIDEQYF
TRBV12-3/TRBV12-4,few,TRBJ2-5,.,TGTGCCAGCAGTTTAGAAGAGACCCAGTACTTC,CASSLEETQYF
TRBV7-9,.,TRBJ2-7,TRBD1,TGTGCCAGCAGCCGCGGACAGGGGAGAGACGAGCAGTACTTC,CASSRGQGRDEQYF
TRBV10-1,medium-sized,TRBJ1-1,.,TGCGCCAGCAGAGCGGACAGGAACACTGAAGCTTTCTTT,CASRADRNTEAFF
TRBV24-1,.,TRBJ2-1,TRBD1,TGTGCCACCAGTGATATGACAGGGGAACAGTTCTTC,CATSDMTGEQFF
TRBV7-8,few,TRBJ1-5,.,TGTGCCAGCAGCTTAGTTATTGTGGGGAGCAATCAGCCCCAGCATTTT,CASSLVIVGSNQPQHF
TRBV20-1,many,TRBJ2-5,.,TGCAGTACCACGCCCAAAGAGACCCAGTACTTC,CSTTPKETQYF